What follows is one T cell receptor beta chain and its context. Its antigen target is currently unknown. Qualities for individual bases were not recorded, and no much larger clone is one base off. The data are from a study of cytomegalovirus exposure and HLA in healthy donors (dated 2017 in TCRdb). In terms of the full investigation: In an earlier analysis of fewer than 750 of the donors, less than 350 Gb of sequence data and some 100 million unique TCR beta sequences from about 190 million T cells were reported. The T cell repertoires of roughly 660 subjects were profiled by immunosequencing and related to cytomegalovirus serostatus. Rather than using new phenotypic data, the later analysis identified candidate immune exposures from TCR beta sequences and from how often those sequences occurred across donors. Class I and class II HLA loci were covered by the typing at four-digit resolution. Typing coverage differed by locus: A, B, C, DRB1 and DQB1 were typed in roughly 629-630 donors, DQA1 in 500 to 550, DPA1 in approximately 610, and DPB1 in approximately 450. Four to six DR-DQ haplotypes were handled as single units for association and clustering because linkage in the cohort was strong. In a later genetic analysis, genome-wide SNP genotypes for 398 of the 666 donors were used, and that subset was treated as a discovery cohort. About 300 gigabases of sequencing data and some 85 million unique TCR sequences were included in an early release covering 500 to 750 HLA-typed donors. Across some 400 genotyped donors of the cohort, an average of about 240,000 unique TCR beta nucleotide sequences per donor were sequenced, and around 20% of those sequences were non-productive. To predict cytomegalovirus infection status, the study brought together high-throughput TCR immunosequencing, statistical association of individual TCRs with disease status, and machine learning. A separate validation cohort of more than 100 different subjects was used in addition to the approximately 670-subject first cohort. Alongside the repertoire data, information on donor age, sex, ethnicity and CMV serostatus was compiled. A later analysis re-analyzed previously published TCR beta repertoires from 666 donors and added high-resolution HLA genotyping to study TCR occurrence patterns. The aim of the study was to test whether cataloging public T cell receptors could identify signatures of past pathogen exposure. All discovery cohort repertoires had been generated using a single sequencing platform. Among the 398 genotyped donors, approximately 76% belonged to the genetic ancestry cluster associated with self-reported Caucasian donors. In an earlier analysis of about 590 of the donors, high-throughput TCR beta sequencing was used to judge whether each TCR beta V gene segment behaved as functional or pseudogenic. The study at large found these results: Correlated functional status among segregating V segments might be attributable to linkage disequilibrium, but an unknown experimental factor could not be ruled out. Most CMV-associated TCR beta chains appeared to be HLA-restricted in a later analysis, and the HLA associations seemed to be driven largely by CMV exposure. Assigning TCR associations to individual alleles was difficult when HLA alleles, especially DR and DQ, strongly co-occurred. In an earlier analysis of more than 500 of the donors, most TCR beta V segments appeared in productive rearrangements about 90% or about 30% of the time, broadly matching IMGT annotations. The classifier was reported to diagnose cytomegalovirus status with high specificity and sensitivity in both the original cohort and the validation cohort. In a later genetic analysis, a missense DCLRE1C variant was associated with V-gene and J-gene trimming of TCR beta chains, and the association was replicated in an independent cohort. Because the 87-base-pair reads could not distinguish some IMGT-functional V segments, including TRBV6-2 and TRBV6-3, those segments were excluded. In a later analysis, several top co-occurrence clusters were reported to appear linked to parvovirus B19, influenza, CMV and Epstein-Barr virus. In a later analysis, HLA-associated TCR beta chains showed more clonal expansion and lower generation probabilities than non-associated chains that were equally common. A group of highly shared sequence variants was considered likely to be a technical artifact of the sequencing pipeline. A further reported finding was that TCR beta sequences accurately predicted the HLA-A and HLA-B alleles for most subjects in the first cohort. Three of the identified cytomegalovirus-associated TCR beta chains were confirmed in vitro to be specific for cytomegalovirus antigens. Most TCR sequences were seen in very few donors, while some public TCRs were found in many individuals. Compared with the roughly 710-donor mean, donors in an Asian-associated ancestry cluster had fewer N-insertions in productive TCRs, according to a later genetic analysis. The study listed 164 TCR beta chains as associated with cytomegalovirus. For the cohort, immune exposure information was limited to CMV serostatus. In a later analysis, TCR association rates were found to vary across HLA loci, with the most associated TCRs seen for DRB1 alleles and the fewest for HLA-C alleles. The authors suggested that the approach could potentially be generalized to other disease states and immunological phenotypes. About 17 rarely observed V segments, including chromosome 9 orphons, were excluded from the earlier analysis of about 600 of the donors because counts were too low. Because some donors lacked HLA typing at each locus, the association tests relied only on the typed subset. Presence/absence analyses assumed roughly uniform sequencing depth across donors, an assumption that may not hold. Specific HLA alleles were associated with roughly 16,000 TCR beta sequences at a false discovery rate of 0.05 in a later analysis. This cohort had only TCR beta chains sequenced, and the lack of alpha or paired-chain data limited which features could be detected.

In total, roughly 670 healthy bone marrow donors made up the cohort. All cohort members were sampled while nominally healthy, although unrecorded immune exposures were likely present. The donor was CMV seropositive and was included in the group of 250 to 300 seropositive cohort members. A peripheral blood sample was provided by each donor, and peripheral blood mononuclear cells were used for TCR beta sequencing. Genomic DNA extraction from the blood cell samples was performed with the Qiagen DNeasy Blood Extraction Kit. Libraries were constructed by the immunoSEQ multiplex PCR assay. A mixture of 60 forward primers for TCR Vbeta segments and 13 reverse primers for TCR Jbeta segments was used in the multiplex PCR. A multiplex PCR assay on genomic DNA amplified the CDR3 region of rearranged TCR beta genes. Amplified TCR beta libraries were sequenced as 87-base-pair reads on the Illumina HiSeq System. As for the authors' bioinformatics: Across the 670 or so repertoires, a later analysis counted around 80 million unique TCR beta chains, some 11 million of which were shared by at least two donors. Raw reads were error-corrected and collapsed into unique sequences with a nearest-neighbor algorithm that merged closely related sequences to remove PCR and sequencing errors. Alignment of CDR3 sequences to IMGT reference sequences was used to assign V, D and J gene segments. Each retained sequence needed at least a six-nucleotide match to both a V gene segment and a J gene segment. A rearrangement was called productive if the CDR3 had no stop codons and remained in frame with V and J, and every other rearrangement was called non-productive. Following IMGT convention, CDR3 was defined as the stretch from the second conserved V-encoded cysteine up to the conserved J-encoded phenylalanine. The earlier analysis of a few hundred of the donors excluded sequences that lacked an unambiguous match to a single V gene segment. An earlier analysis of some 500 of the donors classified V segments as functional when productive rearrangements were above 56.7% and as segregating when the standard deviation between donors was above 5%. A statistical classification framework was built to diagnose cytomegalovirus status from the catalog of TCR beta chain sequences. A later analysis assigned V and J genes by comparing TCR nucleotide sequences with IMGT/GENE-DB human TR gene sequences. In a later analysis, CDR3 sequences and most-parsimonious VDJ recombination scenarios were assigned using the TCRdist pipeline. A later analysis defined each TCR beta chain by its CDR3 amino acid sequence plus V-gene family, and excluded reads lacking a unique V-gene family. As a way to deal with suspected cross-contamination and a sequencing artifact, a later analysis dropped 500 to 700 nucleotide sequences that were highly shared and had low generation probability. For each public chain, a later analysis derived a clonal expansion index from normalized ranks of inferred template counts within each repertoire. A later analysis computed generation probabilities with a VDJ recombination model fitted to out-of-frame rearrangements, and checked the results against IGoR. A later analysis scored TCR-TCR, TCR-HLA and TCR-CMV co-occurrence with hypergeometric tests, applying a repertoire-size bias correction to TCR pairs. A later analysis estimated false discovery rates by permuting HLA or CMV assignments 20 times. In a later analysis, co-occurring TCRs were grouped with DBSCAN, and TCRdist sequence similarity was added when clustering was performed within HLA-allele-positive subsets. Co-occurrence clustering excluded repertoires with fewer than 30,000 or more than 120,000 public chains, plus five with anomalous nucleotide sharing. As stored in TCRdb, this immuneACCESS dataset retains in-frame rearrangements with V and J assigned. A fraction of the clones does not appear; measured against another copy, unresolved V genes explain less than half of the discrepancy, and the remainder lacks a known reason. D and trimming come from the DNA, and the V and J calls and clone size come from that table. For this sample the table gives 150,000 to 200,000 clones, of which about 88% were detected only once. Of the sample, more than 2% is held by the ten largest clones.

The CDR3 spans 16 residues, from the cysteine through the phenylalanine. Of the read, only the CDR3 DNA is kept; its 48 bases are in frame from base 1. V trim: 2 bases; J trim: 2 bases; unmatched bases: 3. The germline V gene gives CDR1 as ENHRY and CDR2 as SYGVKD. The chain joins TRBV10-3 to TRBJ1-6, and TRBD1 aligns with 7 junction nucleotides. Sequencing was performed on PBMCs. This TCR was sampled from a man between 18 and 35 years old in good health and CMV-seropositive. The nucleotide sequence is TGTGCCATCAGTGAGACGGGACAGACCTATAATTCACCCCTCCACTTT. It translates as CAISETGQTYNSPLHF.